This passage covers 24 T cell receptor beta chains from one sample sequenced in a study of early T cells in non-severe SARS-CoV-2 infection (dated by TCRdb to 2020 to 2023). Libraries were prepared through 5' RACE. TCRdb shows the sequencer as NextSeq 500. Through fastp at Q25 and MiXCR, TCRdb rebuilt clones from the public reads, retaining in-frame beta chains. Under each unique CDR3 protein, matching rows form one entry showing the most common genes and DNA. The sample data list tens of thousands of distinct CDR3 sequences, and 10% to 13% of these were observed just once. The ten biggest clones cover approximately 6.5% of the sample. Sequencing was performed on whole blood. The origin of the receptors is an adult who was a healthcare worker with PCR-confirmed SARS-CoV-2 infection or an uninfected control (not recorded which).

This clonotype was counted many times. V gene TRBV18 combines with J gene TRBJ2-7; TRBD1 or TRBD2 may be the D gene (5 bases each). Germline-derived CDR1 and CDR2 are KGHSH and LQKENI. This CDR3 is 15 amino acids long. The ends were cut back, 0 bases at V and 6 bases at J, with 15 bases in the middle. The CDR3 here is CASSPPSGPSGEQYF. The CDR3 DNA reads as TGTGCCAGCTCACCACCGTCGGGACCGTCAGGCGAGCAGTACTTC.

This clonotype occurred a few times. The chain couples TRBV19 to TRBJ2-7; a possible D gene is TRBD1 (6 bases). Trimming removed 4 bases from V and 1 base from J, with 20 bases in between. Germline-derived CDR1 and CDR2 are LNHDA and SQIVND (reference sequence). The CDR3 length is 17 residues. CDR3: CASSRPGHQQRSYEQYF. The CDR3, as DNA: TGTGCCAGTAGTAGACCGGGACATCAACAGCGGTCCTACGAGCAGTACTTC.

This clonotype was observed a few times. In DNA, the CDR3 is TGTGCCAGCGAAGAGGGGAGCGGCGGAAACTATGGCTACACCTTC. Amino acid sequence: CASEEGSGGNYGYTF. The V call is TRBV7-2, the J call TRBJ1-2; tentative D call: TRBD1 (5 bases). Germline loops: CDR1 SGHTA, CDR2 FQGNSA. V lost 8 bases to trimming and J lost 2 bases, with 18 bases between them. CDR3 size: 15 residues.

In this sample, this clonotype turned up many times. The chain uses TRBV6-2 or TRBV6-3 and TRBJ2-6; 14 nucleotides line up with TRBD2. The V and J ends lost 0 bases and 2 bases, in that order; junction bases with no gene match: 9. Germline-derived CDR1 and CDR2 are MNHEY and SVGEGT. The CDR3 loop spans 21 amino acids. The CDR3 nucleotides are TGTGCCAGCAGTTACTCCCCCGGACTAGCGGGAGGTTCCCCTGGGGCCAACGTCCTGACTTTC. Translating gives CASSYSPGLAGGSPGANVLTF.

The chain joins TRBV10-2 to TRBJ2-5; D tentatively fits TRBD1 or TRBD2 (5 bases each). The CDR3 is 14 residues long. The V gene lost 5 bases and the J gene lost 4 bases, with 14 bases spanning the gap. The V gene's germline CDR1 is WSHSY and CDR2 SAAADI. The CDR3 coding sequence is TGCGCCAGCAGTCACCCTCAGAGGGGAGAGACCCAGTACTTC. Translating it yields CASSHPQRGETQYF.

There are many counts of this clonotype. The DNA for the CDR3 is TGTGCCAGCAGCCGCCCCCGACTAGCGGGAGATCATTACGAGCAGTACTTC. Translation: CASSRPRLAGDHYEQYF. The J gene is TRBJ2-7, the V gene TRBV2, with 12 bases matching TRBD2. Germline loops: CDR1 SNHLY, CDR2 FYNNEI. This CDR3 has 17 amino acids. The J segment lost 4 bases and the V segment lost 6 bases, leaving 13 bases of the junction unmatched. The whole variable domain, remainder taken from reference TRBV2 and TRBJ2-7, is EPEVTQTPSHQVTQMGQEVILRCVPISNHLYFYWYRQILGQKVEFLVSFYNNEISEKSEIFDDQFSVERPDGSNFTLKIRSTKLEDSAMYFCASSRPRLAGDHYEQYFGPGTRLTVT.

This clonotype came up many times. This rearrangement joins TRBV2 to TRBJ1-1, with a possible D match to TRBD1 (6 bases). The germline gives CDR1 SNHLY, CDR2 FYNNEI. The CDR3 has 14 amino acids. V was cut by 6 bases and J by 4 bases, with 15 bases left in between. The CDR3 loop is CASRRNTDSTEAFF. CDR3 coding DNA: TGTGCCAGCAGACGTAATACGGACAGCACTGAAGCTTTCTTT. The variable domain in full, completed from reference TRBV2 and TRBJ1-1, reads EPEVTQTPSHQVTQMGQEVILRCVPISNHLYFYWYRQILGQKVEFLVSFYNNEISEKSEIFDDQFSVERPDGSNFTLKIRSTKLEDSAMYFCASRRNTDSTEAFFGQGTRLTVV.

V gene TRBV20-1 combines with J gene TRBJ2-5, with 9 bases fitting TRBD2. This CDR3 spans 14 amino acids. The germline CDR1 and CDR2 sequences are DFQATT and SNEGSKA (reference sequence). V shed 1 base and J 4 bases; nucleotides not matched to a gene: 4. The CDR3 protein is CSARGGLARETQYF. The CDR3 DNA reads TGCAGTGCTAGAGGGGGACTAGCTCGAGAGACCCAGTACTTC.

This clonotype was found many times. This chain joins TRBV7-2 and TRBJ2-1; D not resolved. The length of the CDR3 is 13 residues. The ends were cut back, 2 bases at V and 7 bases at J, with 9 bases in the middle. In germline, CDR1 is SGHTA, CDR2 FQGNSA. The CDR3 is CASSLQYPNEQFF. CDR3 bases: TGTGCCAGCAGCTTACAATATCCGAATGAGCAGTTCTTC.

This clonotype occurred a few times. This chain uses TRBV4-3 with TRBJ1-2; 8 bases match TRBD1. CDR3 length: 15 residues. V lost 0 bases to trimming and J lost 4 bases; unmatched junction nucleotides: 4. Germline V CDR1 and CDR2: LGHNA, YSLEER. CDR3 in DNA: TGCGCCAGCAGCCAAGATGGACAGGGAACCTATGGCTACACCTTC. Residues: CASSQDGQGTYGYTF.

This chain links TRBV4-3 with TRBJ1-2; D call uncertain. Trimming removed 0 bases from V and 8 bases from J, with 19 bases in between. The CDR3 totals 16 residues. CDR1 is LGHNA and CDR2 is YSLEER in the germline V gene. The DNA of the CDR3 is TGCGCCAGCAGCCAAGATGTCGCTATCGCCCCGGGCGGCTACACCTTC. Protein product: CASSQDVAIAPGGYTF.

In this sample, this clonotype turned up many times. V and J are TRBV3-1 and TRBJ2-7; 10 bases align to TRBD1. The V gene's germline CDR1 is LGHDT and CDR2 YNNKEL (reference sequence). This CDR3 has 14 amino acids. Unmatched junction bases numbered 1, after V lost 4 bases and J lost 1 base. CDR3 in DNA: TGTGCCAGCAGCCGGGACAGGGGATCCTACGAGCAGTACTTC. Its protein is CASSRDRGSYEQYF.

In this sample, this clonotype turned up many times. The V call is TRBV7-9, the J call TRBJ2-1; 10 nucleotides match TRBD2. There are 14 residues in the CDR3. CDR1 and CDR2 (germline): SEHNR, FQNEAQ (reference sequence). J was trimmed by 6 bases and V by 4 bases; bases with no gene match: 3. The CDR3 reads CASSSSGSRNEQFF. The CDR3 nucleotides read TGTGCCAGCAGCTCTAGCGGGAGCCGCAATGAGCAGTTCTTC.

This clonotype was found many times. The gene calls are TRBV7-9 and TRBJ1-1; D call uncertain. Trimming shortened V by 2 bases and J by 8 bases, and 18 bases separated the two germline ends. The CDR3 spans 15 residues. Germline assignment: CDR1 SEHNR and CDR2 FQNEAQ (reference sequence). CDR3 DNA sequence: TGTGCCAGCAGCTTACTGAGTCGAAATACGGGCGAAGCTTTCTTT. Translating it yields CASSLLSRNTGEAFF.

The chain employs TRBV11-2 and TRBJ2-4, with D perhaps TRBD2 (6 bases). The CDR3 spans 15 residues. The ends were cut back, 1 base at V and 2 bases at J, with 9 bases in the middle. Germline V gives CDR1 SGHAT, CDR2 FQNNGV. The CDR3 nucleotides read TGTGCCAGCAGCTTAGCGGGAGAAACCAAAAACATTCAGTACTTC. This codes for CASSLAGETKNIQYF.

This clonotype was recorded many times. The chain links TRBV20-1 to TRBJ2-1, with 9 bases fitting TRBD2. The CDR3 spans 16 residues. Germline-derived CDR1 and CDR2 are DFQATT and SNEGSKA (reference sequence). The V segment lost 1 base and the J segment 4 bases; nucleotides outside the gene matches: 8. CDR3 amino acids: CSARGAAGGGYNEQFF. The CDR3 nucleotides read TGCAGTGCTAGAGGAGCAGCGGGAGGAGGTTACAATGAGCAGTTCTTC.

About this clonotype: Its ends do not fully match the called genes, so a read error is possible. The V gene is TRBV6-1, the J gene TRBJ1-6, with no clear D. The CDR3 is 13 residues long. Per germline, CDR1 MNHNS and CDR2 SASEGT. For the CDR3, the DNA is TGTGCCAGCAGTCGAGAACGTGATTCACCCCTCCATTTT. Its protein is CASSRERDSPLHF.

This clonotype showed up just a few times. The J gene is TRBJ2-7, the V gene TRBV6-5, with no clear D. V dropped 2 bases and J dropped 0 bases, with 11 bases sitting between them. The germline gives CDR1 MNHEY, CDR2 SVGAGI. CDR3 length equals 15 residues. CDR3 amino acids: CASSYLFDSSYEQYF. DNA for the CDR3: TGTGCCAGCAGTTACCTGTTCGATAGCTCCTACGAGCAGTACTTC.

On this clonotype itself: A junction boundary mismatches the germline segment, possibly from a read error. V usage is TRBV11-2 and J usage is TRBJ2-7, with D unclear. The V gene's germline CDR1 is SGHAT and CDR2 FQNNGV. This CDR3 is built from 13 residues. CDR3 coding DNA: TGTGCCAGCAACTTAGATCGGACGTGGGAGCAGTACTTC. Translation: CASNLDRTWEQYF.

The sample holds many counts of this clonotype. The V and J genes are TRBV29-1 and TRBJ1-5; D is uncertain. The CDR3 has 13 amino acids. Germline-derived CDR1 and CDR2 are SQVTM and ANQGSEA. The CDR3 reads CRSRGGCNQPQHF. The CDR3 nucleotides are TGCAGATCCCGGGGAGGGTGCAATCAGCCCCAGCATTTT.

The V gene is TRBV7-2, the J gene TRBJ2-5, with 12 bases identical to TRBD2. V lost 4 bases, J lost 5 bases, and 2 bases stayed unmatched. The CDR3 is 14 amino acids. Germline-derived CDR1 and CDR2 are SGHTA and FQGNSA. The CDR3 DNA sequence: TGTGCCAGCAGCTCGACTAGCGGGAGCGAGACCCAGTACTTC. The encoded protein is CASSSTSGSETQYF.

This clonotype was detected ten times or more. V usage is TRBV2 and J usage is TRBJ1-2; D ambiguous. V was cut by 1 base and J by 2 bases, with 5 bases left in between. Germline V gene lookup returns CDR1 SNHLY and CDR2 FYNNEI. This CDR3 region has 13 residues. The CDR3, as DNA: TGTGCCAGCAGTGAAGGGAGGAACTATGGCTACACCTTC. Protein product: CASSEGRNYGYTF.

Many counts were recorded for this clonotype. The CDR3 region has the DNA TGCAGTGCTAGAGATCACCTAGCGGGAGGGACCGGGGAGCTGTTTTTT. Protein: CSARDHLAGGTGELFF. The gene calls are TRBV20-1 and TRBJ2-2; 12 bases map to TRBD2. Trimming cost V 0 bases and J 5 bases; bases outside gene matches: 4. From germline, CDR1 is DFQATT and CDR2 SNEGSKA (reference sequence). There are 16 residues in the CDR3.

This clonotype appeared a few times. The chain is built from TRBV10-3 and TRBJ2-7; D gene uncertain. This CDR3 has 11 residues. The germline V gene encodes CDR1 ENHRY and CDR2 SYGVKD. Trimming took 6 bases from V and 1 from J, leaving 4 bases between them. CDR3 loop: CAIRQSYEQYF. The CDR3 DNA follows: TGTGCCATCAGACAGTCCTACGAGCAGTACTTC.